This T cell receptor beta chain was sequenced for a study of cytomegalovirus exposure and HLA in healthy donors. Study observations and caveats: It was reported that the classifier diagnosed cytomegalovirus status with high specificity and sensitivity in both the original and validation cohorts.

With regard to this clone: What it binds is unknown.

Sequenced by immunoSEQ multiplex PCR; TCRdb stores in-frame clones only, minus some. The sample holds roughly 280,000 clones; around 85% are singletons and the top ten take 1%. The V and J ends lost 6 bases and 0 bases respectively, with 12 bases between them. Germline CDR1 is MNHEY and CDR2 is SVGAGI. CDR3 length: 15 amino acids. Input material: PBMCs. This TCR came from a woman aged 18-29 years in good health and CMV-seronegative. V and J are TRBV6-5 and TRBJ1-5; D is uncertain. CDR3: CASSPMGDSNQPQHF. Here the CDR3 DNA reads TGTGCCAGCAGCCCGATGGGAGATAGCAATCAGCCCCAGCATTTT.